These 24 T cell receptor beta chains were sequenced from one sample in a study of cytomegalovirus exposure and HLA in healthy donors. The PCR was carried out with 60 Vbeta primers and 13 Jbeta primers. Produced via immunoSEQ multiplex PCR; TCRdb's table is partial and in-frame only. The repertoire holds 100,000 to 120,000 clones, with roughly three quarters as singletons. The sample comprised PBMCs. These receptors were collected from a man between 25 and 39 years old in good health and CMV-seronegative.

This chain joins TRBV19 and TRBJ2-5; 8 bases are a match to TRBD2. The CDR3 is 15 amino acids. Trimming cost V 6 bases and J 3 bases; bases outside gene matches: 9. CDR1 is LNHDA and CDR2 is SQIVND in the germline V gene (reference sequence). Here the CDR3 DNA reads TGTGCCAGTAGATCGGGCGGGAGGAAGGAAGAGACCCAGTACTTC. Translating gives CASRSGGRKEETQYF.

The count of this clone is one. This rearrangement joins TRBV27 to TRBJ2-1, with 12 positions matching TRBD2. Germline assignment: CDR1 MNHEY and CDR2 SMNVEV (reference sequence). The CDR3 runs 16 residues. Trimming at V came to 4 bases and at J to 6 bases, leaving 7 bases not matched to a gene. In DNA form, the CDR3 reads TGTGCCAGCAGTTCGCCGACTAGCGGGAGACCCAATGAGCAGTTCTTC. Protein sequence: CASSSPTSGRPNEQFF.

Comment on this clone: A junction end diverges from the germline sequence, so it may reflect a read error. The rearrangement joins TRBV7-7 to TRBJ2-1; D perhaps matches TRBD1 (5 bases). CDR1 is SSHAT and CDR2 is FNYEAQ in the germline V gene (reference sequence). The CDR3 is 16 residues long. As DNA, the CDR3 is TGTGCTAGCAGCCGGGCCAGGGAAGGGTCCTACAATGAGCAGTTCTTC. Residues: CASSRAREGSYNEQFF.

In nucleotides, the CDR3 is TGCGCCAGCAGCCGAGAAGGGCGGGGGGGCTACAATGAGCAGTTCTTC. Translating gives CASSREGRGGYNEQFF. This chain connects TRBV4-3 to TRBJ2-1, with TRBD2 identical over 9 bases. This CDR3 has 16 residues. Germline assignment: CDR1 LGHNA and CDR2 YSLEER. Trimming took 4 bases from V and 3 from J; bases not matched to a gene: 7.

The chain couples TRBV29-1 to TRBJ2-1; 13 nucleotides agree with TRBD2. Per the germline V gene, CDR1 is SQVTM and CDR2 is ANQGSEA. The CDR3 has 14 amino acids. With 7 bases clipped from V and 6 bases from J, the junction kept 6 bases outside the gene matches. CDR3 sequence reads: CSGRTSGRGNEQFF. CDR3 coding DNA: TGCAGCGGTCGGACTAGCGGGAGAGGCAATGAGCAGTTCTTC.

This sequence joins TRBV7-3 and TRBJ1-2; D is perhaps TRBD1 (5 bases). V was clipped by 0 bases and J by 8 bases, with 10 bases between them. The germline CDR1 and CDR2 sequences are SGHTA and FQGTGA. This CDR3 comprises 13 residues. CDR3 residues: CASSLTGEEGYTF. DNA for the CDR3: TGTGCCAGCAGCTTAACAGGGGAAGAAGGCTACACCTTC.

In the case of this clone: Other DNA sequences within the sample encode an identical CDR3. The gene calls are TRBV9 and TRBJ2-1; D unclear. The length of the CDR3 is 15 residues. V was cut by 0 bases and J by 0 bases, with 7 bases left in between. CDR1 is SGDLS, CDR2 YYNGEE, per germline. CDR3 nucleotide sequence: TGTGCCAGCAGCGTAGCAGGTGACTCCTACAATGAGCAGTTCTTC. Residues: CASSVAGDSYNEQFF.

A note on this clone: A read error may produce the germline difference seen at one junction end. This chain links TRBV28 with TRBJ1-3; 10 bases map to TRBD1. This CDR3 is built from 15 residues. The germline V gene encodes CDR1 MDHEN and CDR2 SYDVKM. The CDR3: CASTVGQGTGDTIYF. CDR3 bases: TGTGCCAGCACTGTGGGACAGGGGACTGGAGACACCATATATTTT.

The V and J genes are TRBV7-3 and TRBJ2-2; D gene uncertain. V dropped 0 bases and J dropped 6 bases, with 5 bases sitting between them. This CDR3 is built from 13 residues. CDR1 is SGHTA and CDR2 is FQGTGA in the germline V gene. DNA of the CDR3: TGTGCCAGCAGCTTAACCCTAGCCGGGGAGCTGTTTTTT. It is translated as CASSLTLAGELFF.

A few counts support this clone. This chain links TRBV6-5 with TRBJ1-2; D unresolved. This CDR3 has 15 amino acids. The germline CDR1 and CDR2 sequences are MNHEY and SVGAGI. Trimming took off 4 bases at V and 8 bases at J, with 20 bases between the two ends. The CDR3 DNA reads TGTGCCAGCAGTTTTCATAACCCGGGTCATGGGGGCTACACCTTC. This codes for CASSFHNPGHGGYTF.

The chain combines TRBV6-5 with TRBJ1-1, with no clear D. Germline V CDR1 and CDR2: MNHEY, SVGAGI. The CDR3 extends over 12 amino acids. V was trimmed by 5 bases and J by 10 bases, leaving 14 bases between them. Here the CDR3 reads CASSEVNSGAFF. DNA for the CDR3: TGTGCCAGCAGTGAAGTAAACAGCGGAGCTTTCTTT.

The chain links TRBV7-2 to TRBJ2-7; tentatively, D is TRBD2 (5 bases). V lost 5 bases and J 3 bases, leaving 20 bases between the germline ends. This CDR3 comprises 16 residues. Per germline, CDR1 SGHTA and CDR2 FQGNSA. CDR3 sequence reads: CASSLGLAHFNYEQYF. The DNA of the CDR3 is TGTGCCAGCAGCCTCGGACTCGCCCACTTCAACTACGAGCAGTACTTC.

This clone was recorded a few times. The chain combines TRBV9 with TRBJ2-2, with D possibly being TRBD2 (5 bases). The V gene's germline CDR1 is SGDLS and CDR2 YYNGEE. Trimming stripped 7 bases from V and 7 bases from J, with 17 bases between. The CDR3 consists of 14 residues. CDR3 sequence reads: CASESTPGGGELFF. The CDR3 region has the DNA TGTGCCAGCGAGTCTACCCCAGGAGGCGGGGAGCTGTTTTTT.

This clone occurred a few times. V usage is TRBV23-1 and J usage is TRBJ2-1; 10 nucleotides line up with TRBD2. TRBV23-1 is flagged as an ORF with uncertain function. The CDR3 sequence is 17 residues long. Germline trimming cut 4 bases from V and 9 bases from J; bases unmatched to any gene: 15. The CDR3 region is CASSPSPQREGRSEQFF. The CDR3 coding sequence is TGCGCCAGCAGTCCCTCCCCTCAGCGGGAGGGTCGTAGTGAGCAGTTCTTC.

CDR3 amino acids: CASSVNSNTEAFF. The CDR3 nucleotides are TGTGCCAGCAGCGTCAACAGCAACACTGAAGCTTTCTTT. V is TRBV9 and J is TRBJ1-1, with D hard to call. The ends were cut back, 2 bases at V and 2 bases at J, with 7 bases in the middle. Germline CDR1 reads SGDLS; CDR2 reads YYNGEE. The CDR3 totals 13 residues.

This clone has a handful of counts. The chain recombines TRBV28 with TRBJ2-1; 11 bases agree with TRBD2. V shed 6 bases and J 0 bases; nucleotides not matched to a gene: 10. This CDR3 has 18 residues. Germline lookup yields CDR1 MDHEN and CDR2 SYDVKM. CDR3 coding DNA: TGTGCCAGCAGGGGACCGGGACTAGCGGTCCTCTCCTACAATGAGCAGTTCTTC. Its translation: CASRGPGLAVLSYNEQFF.

The genes are TRBV5-4 and TRBJ2-6; D is possibly TRBD2 (5 bases). Germline V lookup: CDR1 SGHNT, CDR2 YYREEE (reference sequence). The CDR3 sequence is 15 residues long. The V end was cut by 3 bases, the J end by 2 bases, with 9 bases between. The DNA for the CDR3 is TGTGCCAGCAGCTCCCCGGAGGCTGGGGCCAACGTCCTGACTTTC. It translates to CASSSPEAGANVLTF.

This clone has more than one count but fewer than ten. Other DNA sequences in this specimen translate into the identical CDR3. This chain uses TRBV7-3 with TRBJ2-5, with TRBD1 matching over 8 bases. This CDR3 spans 13 amino acids. Per the germline V gene, CDR1 is SGHTA and CDR2 is FQGTGA. Trimming at V came to 5 bases and at J to 4 bases, leaving 3 bases not matched to a gene. Written as DNA, the CDR3 is TGTGCCAGCAGCCCTGACAGGGGAGAGACCCAGTACTTC. Its protein is CASSPDRGETQYF.

The chain carries TRBV4-3 and TRBJ1-1; TRBD1 agrees at 9 bases. V gave up 4 bases and J gave up 5 bases; unmatched junction bases: 2. There are 13 residues in the CDR3. Germline V gene lookup returns CDR1 LGHNA and CDR2 YSLEER. The CDR3: CASSRDRVTEAFF. Here the CDR3 DNA reads TGCGCCAGCAGCCGGGACAGGGTGACTGAAGCTTTCTTT.

V usage is TRBV6-5 and J usage is TRBJ2-7; 7 bases fit TRBD1. The CDR3 is made up of 15 amino acids. In germline, CDR1 is MNHEY, CDR2 SVGAGI. V lost 2 bases and J lost 7; bases outside the gene matches: 11. CDR3 sequence (DNA): TGTGCCAGCAGTTACCACCTCAGGGGGTCGGGGGAGCAGTACTTC. It is translated as CASSYHLRGSGEQYF.

The chain links TRBV5-6 to TRBJ1-1; D might be TRBD1 (6 bases). Germline V gene data show CDR1 as SGHDT and CDR2 as YYEEEE. The V end lost 4 bases, the J end lost 3 bases, and 16 bases lay between the germline ends. The CDR3 runs to 15 residues. The CDR3 here is CASSARQEWDTEAFF. The CDR3 coding sequence is TGTGCCAGCAGCGCCCGACAGGAATGGGACACTGAAGCTTTCTTT.

The chain employs TRBV28 and TRBJ2-5, with unresolved D. This CDR3 has 13 amino acids. From germline, CDR1 is MDHEN and CDR2 SYDVKM. V lost 4 bases, J lost 11 bases, and 17 bases lay in between. CDR3 region: CASSYLGSREQYF. The CDR3 DNA follows: TGTGCCAGCAGTTATCTGGGCTCGCGAGAGCAGTACTTC. Together with reference TRBV28 and TRBJ2-5, the CDR3 gives the full variable domain: DVKVTQSSRYLVKRTGEKVFLECVQDMDHENMFWYRQDPGLGLRLIYFSYDVKMKEKGDIPEGYSVSREKKERFSLILESASTNQTSMYLCASSYLGSREQYFGPGTRLLVL.

Of note for this clone: Relative to the germline gene, one junction end is altered; a read error may explain this. V gene TRBV30 combines with J gene TRBJ1-2, with TRBD1 as a possible D gene (6 bases). Germline V CDR1 and CDR2: GTSNPN, SVGIG (reference sequence). CDR3 length equals 17 residues. The CDR3 spells CAWSVSYRAGANYSYTF. Here the CDR3 DNA reads TGTGCCTGGAGTGTATCTTACCGGGCAGGGGCTAACTATAGCTACACCTTC.

V usage is TRBV7-8 and J usage is TRBJ2-3; D remains unclear. CDR3 size: 17 residues. Trimming left V 3 bases short and J 0 bases short, with 16 bases between. The germline gives CDR1 SGHVS, CDR2 FQNEAQ. For the CDR3, the DNA is TGTGCCAGCAGCTTCAAAGGATCCGCGGTTAGCACAGATACGCAGTATTTT. Translating it yields CASSFKGSAVSTDTQYF.